A selection of T cell receptor beta chains follows, all from one sample in a study of cytomegalovirus exposure and HLA in healthy donors. The method was immunoSEQ multiplex PCR; TCRdb's version includes in-frame clones alone and lacks a portion of them. The table lists 190,000 or so clones, roughly four fifths of them singletons. The sample comprised PBMCs. All receptors derive from a man between 50 and 59 years old in good health and CMV-seronegative. Both conserved end residues are trimmed from each CDR3. D genes are given only for firm matches.

D: TRBD1; length: 11; V: TRBV5-6; CDR3: ASRDRTYEKLF
D: -; length: 13; V: TRBV25-1; CDR3: ASSEYGPPNTEAF
D: -; length: 14; V: TRBV4-3; CDR3: ASSQDRGSAYNEQF
D: -; length: 12; V: TRBV19; CDR3: ASSMGGYNSPLH
D: -; length: 12; V: TRBV4-1; CDR3: ASSQVLAGYGYT
D: TRBD2; length: 15; V: TRBV9; CDR3: ASSVSTGLAGTGELF
D: -; length: 12; V: TRBV7-2; CDR3: ASSLKQSPYEQY
D: TRBD2; length: 15; V: TRBV2; CDR3: ASSQRGRTSGTDTQY
D: -; length: 13; V: TRBV6-1; CDR3: ASSEYGVTNEKLF
D: -; length: 9; V: TRBV2; CDR3: ASRLAYEQY
D: TRBD2; length: 12; V: TRBV9; CDR3: ASSPWGGTDTQY
D: TRBD1; length: 11; V: TRBV9; CDR3: ASSPGGQETQY
D: -; length: 15; V: TRBV2; CDR3: ASRWGGTSSGANVLT
D: -; length: 16; V: TRBV10-1; CDR3: ASSLDKLGQGAGETQY
D: TRBD2; length: 12; V: TRBV5-1; CDR3: ASSFRDYKETQY
D: TRBD1; length: 12; V: TRBV5-1; CDR3: ASRQGVSTDTQY
D: -; length: 15; V: TRBV4-3; CDR3: ASSQAPEGQTSNEQF
D: TRBD2; length: 11; V: TRBV7-2; CDR3: ASSELADSTQY
D: TRBD1; length: 11; V: TRBV27; CDR3: ASSLGQDYEQY
D: -; length: 13; V: TRBV11-2; CDR3: ASREEGGNYNEQF
D: -; length: 13; V: TRBV7-2; CDR3: ASSYLGQSNNEQF
D: TRBD1; length: 11; V: TRBV7-2; CDR3: ASSPGQGHEQF
D: TRBD2; length: 13; V: TRBV7-3; CDR3: ASSPTSGGPNEQY
D: -; length: 13; V: TRBV9; CDR3: ASSVTGWGGGELF
D: TRBD2; length: 15; V: TRBV7-2; CDR3: ASSAGRLAGGPDTQY
D: -; length: 14; V: TRBV6-1; CDR3: ASSEALQARNYGYT
D: TRBD1; length: 13; V: TRBV28; CDR3: ASSLWTGKNNEQF
D: -; length: 12; V: TRBV5-1; CDR3: ASSDRGGSYGYT
D: -; length: 13; V: TRBV9; CDR3: ASSESGQGSSPLH
D: -; length: 11; V: TRBV15; CDR3: ATSREVGYEQY
D: -; length: 11; V: TRBV5-4; CDR3: ASSSDTTYEQY
D: -; length: 13; V: TRBV14; CDR3: ASSQGGGINSPLH
D: TRBD1; length: 17; V: TRBV7-3; CDR3: ASSLKKTTDRASTDTQY
D: -; length: 16; V: TRBV7-3; CDR3: ASSLKSRVEGGTYEQY
D: TRBD1; length: 11; V: TRBV6-1; CDR3: ATKGQGGYGYT
D: TRBD1; length: 14; V: TRBV4-2; CDR3: ASSQESTGGRTEAF
D: TRBD2; length: 12; V: TRBV6-4; CDR3: ASSDSTRGDTQY
D: -; length: 12; V: TRBV4-1; CDR3: ASSQREGGYGYT
D: -; length: 14; V: TRBV19; CDR3: ASSIARSGQNTEAF
D: -; length: 13; V: TRBV18; CDR3: ASSPSEELNTEAF
D: -; length: 13; V: TRBV10-3; CDR3: AISPGDVATDTQY
D: TRBD1; length: 15; V: TRBV19; CDR3: ASSPGTGGLSGNTIY
D: TRBD2; length: 13; V: TRBV19; CDR3: ASSVLAGGPGEQF
D: -; length: 12; V: TRBV7-2; CDR3: ASSGGGKGNTIY
D: TRBD2; length: 12; V: TRBV7-2; CDR3: ASSLLAGVYEQY
D: -; length: 10; V: TRBV16; CDR3: ASSPTQGMGF
D: TRBD1; length: 13; V: TRBV5-5; CDR3: ASSLGTGTNTEAF
D: -; length: 13; V: TRBV19; CDR3: ASLRGNYLDYGYT
D: TRBD1; length: 14; V: TRBV30; CDR3: AWKGKGQVTSYEQY
D: -; length: 12; V: TRBV6-5; CDR3: ASSFSTSTDTQY
D: TRBD2; length: 14; V: TRBV27; CDR3: ASVAGGFWGVGEQY
D: -; length: 12; V: TRBV28; CDR3: ASSLWSQYNEQF
D: TRBD1; length: 13; V: TRBV18; CDR3: ASSPRQGDLDEQF
D: TRBD1; length: 11; V: TRBV5-1; CDR3: ASSLGGAETQY
D: -; length: 12; V: TRBV6-6; CDR3: ASISSRGKGPYT
D: -; length: 12; V: TRBV5-1; CDR3: ASSLSAGYTEAF
D: TRBD2; length: 12; V: TRBV5-4; CDR3: ASSFGGGEETQY
D: -; length: 12; V: TRBV29-1; CDR3: SVEENRDGGELF
D: TRBD1; length: 11; V: TRBV29-1; CDR3: SALDRGGTEAF
D: -; length: 13; V: TRBV5-1; CDR3: ASSSNRVSNEKLF